The TCR beta chain under discussion was sequenced for a study of beta chain features in type 1 diabetes. This clone was seen a handful of times. Reverse transcription of all isolated RNA meant that expressed TCRB transcripts were sequenced. Sequencing used immunoSEQ multiplex PCR; TCRdb keeps in-frame clones, though not all of them. Seen here are about 900,000 clones, about a sixth observed once, and the top ten hold around 0.02%. The CDR3 has 13 amino acids. Trimming removed 5 bases from V and 2 bases from J, with 8 bases in between. The V gene's germline CDR1 is SGHTA and CDR2 FQGNSA. This clonotype was sampled from a woman younger than 30 in good health. The gene calls are TRBV7-2 and TRBJ2-3; D gene ambiguous. Sequencing was performed on naive CD4+ T cells from blood. CDR3 bases: TGTGCCAGCAGCATGACTTTCACAGATACGCAGTATTTT. Translating gives CASSMTFTDTQYF.